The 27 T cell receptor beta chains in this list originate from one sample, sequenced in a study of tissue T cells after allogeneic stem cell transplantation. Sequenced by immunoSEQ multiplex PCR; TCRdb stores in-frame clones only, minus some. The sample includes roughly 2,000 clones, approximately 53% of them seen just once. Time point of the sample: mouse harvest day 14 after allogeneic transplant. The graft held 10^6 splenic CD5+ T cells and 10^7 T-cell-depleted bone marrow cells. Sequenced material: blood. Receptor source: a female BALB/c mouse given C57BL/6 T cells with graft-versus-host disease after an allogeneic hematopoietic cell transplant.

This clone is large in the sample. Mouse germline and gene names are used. The part of the CDR3 DNA that was read is TGCTCCAGCAGTCCAGGGGCTTCCAACGAAAGATTATTT. Translation: CSSSPGASNERLF. The entire CDR3 protein is CSSSPGASNERLFF. The V gene is TRBV23, the J gene TRBJ1-4; TRBD1 is the table's D call and was not checked against the DNA. The missing CDR3 end, 1 residue past where the read stops, is filled in from the germline J gene. The germline gives CDR1 KGHTA, CDR2 FQNQQP. This CDR3 has 14 amino acids.

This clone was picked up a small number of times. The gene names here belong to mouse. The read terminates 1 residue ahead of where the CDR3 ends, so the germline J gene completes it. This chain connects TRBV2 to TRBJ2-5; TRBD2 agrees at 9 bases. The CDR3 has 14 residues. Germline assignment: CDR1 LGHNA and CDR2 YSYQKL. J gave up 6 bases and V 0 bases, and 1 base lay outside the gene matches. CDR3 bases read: TGTGCCAGCAGCCAAGACCTGGGGGGGGACACCCAGTAC. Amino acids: CASSQDLGGDTQY. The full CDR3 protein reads CASSQDLGGDTQYF.

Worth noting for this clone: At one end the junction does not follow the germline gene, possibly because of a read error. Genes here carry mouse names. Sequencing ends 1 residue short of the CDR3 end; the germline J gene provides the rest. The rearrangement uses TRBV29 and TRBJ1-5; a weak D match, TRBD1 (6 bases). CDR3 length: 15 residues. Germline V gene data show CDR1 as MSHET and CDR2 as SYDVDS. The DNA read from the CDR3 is TGTGCTCGCACTACCGGGACATATAACAACCATGCTCCGCTT. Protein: CARTTGTYNNHAPL. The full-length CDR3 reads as CARTTGTYNNHAPLF.

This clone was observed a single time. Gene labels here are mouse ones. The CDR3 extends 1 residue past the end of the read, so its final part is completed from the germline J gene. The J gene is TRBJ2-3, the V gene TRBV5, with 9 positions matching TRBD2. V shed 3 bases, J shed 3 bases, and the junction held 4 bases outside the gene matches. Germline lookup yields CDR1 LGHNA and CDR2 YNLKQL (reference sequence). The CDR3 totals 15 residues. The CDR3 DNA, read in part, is TGTGCCAGCAGCCACGAACTGGGGGGAGCAGAAACGCTGTAT. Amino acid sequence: CASSHELGGAETLY. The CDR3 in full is CASSHELGGAETLYF.

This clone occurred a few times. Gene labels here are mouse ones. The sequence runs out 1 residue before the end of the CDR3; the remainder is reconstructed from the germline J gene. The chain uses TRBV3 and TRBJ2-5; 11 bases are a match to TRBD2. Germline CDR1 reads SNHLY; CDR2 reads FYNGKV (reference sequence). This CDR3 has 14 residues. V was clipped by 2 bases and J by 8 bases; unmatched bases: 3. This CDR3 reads CASSLTGGAGTQYF. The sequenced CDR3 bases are TGTGCCAGCAGCTTAACTGGGGGGGCTGGCACCCAGTAC.

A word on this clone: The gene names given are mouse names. CDR3 amino acids: CSSSQSGAGSDYTF. CDR3 DNA, as far as it was read: TGCTCCAGCAGTCAATCAGGGGCAGGCTCCGACTACACC. This chain uses TRBV23 with TRBJ1-2. The read halts 1 residue ahead of the CDR3 end, with the missing end drawn from the germline J gene. Looked up from germline, CDR1 is KGHTA and CDR2 is FQNQQP. The CDR3 length is 14 residues.

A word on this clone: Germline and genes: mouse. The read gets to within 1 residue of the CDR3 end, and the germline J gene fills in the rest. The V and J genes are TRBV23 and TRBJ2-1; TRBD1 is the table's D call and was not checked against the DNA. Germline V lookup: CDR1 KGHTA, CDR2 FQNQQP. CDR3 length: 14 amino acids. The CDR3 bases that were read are TGCTCCAGCAGTCAAGACAGGGACTATGCTGAGCAGTTC. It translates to CSSSQDRDYAEQF. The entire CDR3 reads CSSSQDRDYAEQFF.

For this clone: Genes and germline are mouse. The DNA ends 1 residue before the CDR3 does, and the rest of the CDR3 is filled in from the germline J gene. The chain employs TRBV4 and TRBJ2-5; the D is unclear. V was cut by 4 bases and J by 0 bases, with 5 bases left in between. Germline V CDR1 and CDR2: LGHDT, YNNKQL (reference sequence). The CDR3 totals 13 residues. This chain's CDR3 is CASSSFNQDTQYF. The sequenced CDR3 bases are TGTGCCAGCAGCTCTTTTAACCAAGACACCCAGTAC.

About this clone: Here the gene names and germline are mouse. CDR3 DNA (partial): TGTGCCAGCGGGACTGGGGTTAGTGCAGAAACGCTGTAT. Encoded protein: CASGTGVSAETLY. The complete CDR3 sequence is CASGTGVSAETLYF. The chain links TRBV13-2 to TRBJ2-3; TRBD2 agrees at 8 bases. The read gets to within 1 residue of the CDR3 end, and the germline J gene fills in the rest. CDR1 is NNHNN, CDR2 SYGAGS, per germline (reference sequence). The ends lost 5 bases at V and 0 bases at J; junction bases unmatched: 2. This CDR3 has 14 amino acids.

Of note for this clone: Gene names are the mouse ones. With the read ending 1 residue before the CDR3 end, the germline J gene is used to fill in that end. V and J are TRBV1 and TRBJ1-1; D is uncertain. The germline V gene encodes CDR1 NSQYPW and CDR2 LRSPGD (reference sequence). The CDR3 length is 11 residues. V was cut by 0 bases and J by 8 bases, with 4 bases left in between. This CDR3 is CTCSADQEVFF. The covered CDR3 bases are TGCACCTGCAGTGCAGATCAGGAAGTCTTC.

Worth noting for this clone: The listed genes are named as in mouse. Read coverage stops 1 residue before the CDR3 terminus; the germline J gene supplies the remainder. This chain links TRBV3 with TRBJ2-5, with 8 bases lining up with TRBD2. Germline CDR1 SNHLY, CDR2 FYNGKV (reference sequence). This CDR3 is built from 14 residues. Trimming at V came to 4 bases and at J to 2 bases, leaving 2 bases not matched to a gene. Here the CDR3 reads CASSYWGPQDTQYF. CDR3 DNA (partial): TGTGCCAGCAGCTACTGGGGGCCCCAAGACACCCAGTAC.

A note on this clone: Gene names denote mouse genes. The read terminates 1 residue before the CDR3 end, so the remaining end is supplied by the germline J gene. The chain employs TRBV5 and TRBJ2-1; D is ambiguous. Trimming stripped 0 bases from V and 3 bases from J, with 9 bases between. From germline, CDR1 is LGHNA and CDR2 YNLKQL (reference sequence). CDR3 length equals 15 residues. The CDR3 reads CASSQDQDLYAEQFF. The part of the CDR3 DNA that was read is TGTGCCAGCAGCCAAGATCAAGACCTCTATGCTGAGCAGTTC.

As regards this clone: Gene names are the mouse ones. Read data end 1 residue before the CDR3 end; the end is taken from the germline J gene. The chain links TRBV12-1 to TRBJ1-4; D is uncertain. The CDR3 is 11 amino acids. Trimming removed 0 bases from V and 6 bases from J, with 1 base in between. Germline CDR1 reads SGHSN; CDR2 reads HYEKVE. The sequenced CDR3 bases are TGTGCCAGCTCTCTCGACGAAAGATTATTT. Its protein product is CASSLDERLF. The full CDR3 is CASSLDERLFF.

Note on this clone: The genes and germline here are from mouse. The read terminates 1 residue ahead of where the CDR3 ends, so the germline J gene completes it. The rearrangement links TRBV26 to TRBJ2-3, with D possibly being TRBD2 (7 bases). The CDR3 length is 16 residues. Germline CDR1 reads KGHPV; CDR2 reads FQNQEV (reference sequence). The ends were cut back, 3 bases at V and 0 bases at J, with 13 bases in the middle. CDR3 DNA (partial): TGTGCCAGCAGTCTAGGGCTGGGGGCTAGTGCAGAAACGCTGTAT. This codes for CASSLGLGASAETLY. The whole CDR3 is CASSLGLGASAETLYF.

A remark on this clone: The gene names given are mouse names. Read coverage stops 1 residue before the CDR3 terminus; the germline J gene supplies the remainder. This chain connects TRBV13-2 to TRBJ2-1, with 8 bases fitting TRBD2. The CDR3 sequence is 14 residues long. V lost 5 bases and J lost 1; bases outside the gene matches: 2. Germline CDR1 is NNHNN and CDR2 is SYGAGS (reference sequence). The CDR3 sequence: CASGLGANYAEQFF. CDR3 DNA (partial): TGTGCCAGCGGACTGGGGGCAAACTATGCTGAGCAGTTC.

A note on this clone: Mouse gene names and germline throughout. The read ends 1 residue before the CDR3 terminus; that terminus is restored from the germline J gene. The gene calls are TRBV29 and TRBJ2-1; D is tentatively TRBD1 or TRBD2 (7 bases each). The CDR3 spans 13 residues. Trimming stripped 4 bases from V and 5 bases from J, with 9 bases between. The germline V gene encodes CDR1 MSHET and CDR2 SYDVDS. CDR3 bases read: TGTGCTAGCAGTTCAGGGGGGGATGCTGAGCAGTTC. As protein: CASSSGGDAEQF. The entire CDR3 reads CASSSGGDAEQFF.

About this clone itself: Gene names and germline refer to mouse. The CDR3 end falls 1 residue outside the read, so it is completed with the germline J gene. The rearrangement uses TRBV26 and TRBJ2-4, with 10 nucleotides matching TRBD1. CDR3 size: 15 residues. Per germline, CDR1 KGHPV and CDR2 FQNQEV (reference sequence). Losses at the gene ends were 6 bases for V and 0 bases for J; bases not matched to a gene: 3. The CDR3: CASSRDRGSQNTLYF. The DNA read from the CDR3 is TGTGCCAGCAGCCGGGACAGGGGTAGTCAAAACACCTTGTAC.

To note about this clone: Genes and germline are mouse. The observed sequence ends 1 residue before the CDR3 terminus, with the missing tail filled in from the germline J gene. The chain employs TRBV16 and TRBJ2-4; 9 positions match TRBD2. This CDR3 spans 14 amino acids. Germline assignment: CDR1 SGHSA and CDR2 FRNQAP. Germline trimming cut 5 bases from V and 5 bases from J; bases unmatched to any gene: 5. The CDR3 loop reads CASSPDWGPNTLYF. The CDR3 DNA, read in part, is TGTGCAAGCAGCCCTGACTGGGGGCCAAACACCTTGTAC.

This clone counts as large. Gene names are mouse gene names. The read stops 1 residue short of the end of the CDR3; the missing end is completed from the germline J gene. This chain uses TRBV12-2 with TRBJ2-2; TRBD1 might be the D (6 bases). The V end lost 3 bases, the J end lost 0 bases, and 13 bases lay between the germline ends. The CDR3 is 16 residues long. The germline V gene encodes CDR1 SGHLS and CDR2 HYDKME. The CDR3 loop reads CASSSGTFANTGQLYF. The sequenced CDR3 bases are TGTGCCAGCTCTTCCGGGACATTTGCAAACACCGGGCAGCTCTAC. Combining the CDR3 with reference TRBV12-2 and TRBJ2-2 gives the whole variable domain NSGVVQSPRYIIKGKGERSILKCIPISGHLSVAWYQQTQGQELKFFIQHYDKMERDKGNLPSRFSVQQFDDYHSEMNMSALELEDSAVYFCASSSGTFANTGQLYFGEGSKLTVL.

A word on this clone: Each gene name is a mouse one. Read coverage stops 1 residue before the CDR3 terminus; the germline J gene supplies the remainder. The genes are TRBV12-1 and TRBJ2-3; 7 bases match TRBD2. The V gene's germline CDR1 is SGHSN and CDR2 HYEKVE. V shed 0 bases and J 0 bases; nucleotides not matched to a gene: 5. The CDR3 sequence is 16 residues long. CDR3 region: CASSLEWGESAETLYF. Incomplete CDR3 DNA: TGTGCCAGCTCTCTCGAATGGGGGGAGAGTGCAGAAACGCTGTAT.

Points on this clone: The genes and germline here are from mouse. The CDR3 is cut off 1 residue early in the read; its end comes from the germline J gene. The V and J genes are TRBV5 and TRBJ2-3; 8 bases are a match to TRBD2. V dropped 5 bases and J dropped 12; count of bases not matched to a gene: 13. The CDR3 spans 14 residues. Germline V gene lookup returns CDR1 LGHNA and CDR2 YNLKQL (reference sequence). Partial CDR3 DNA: TGTGCCAGCAGCTCGACTGGGGCGGCAGCAACCCTGTAT. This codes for CASSSTGAAATLY. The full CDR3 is CASSSTGAAATLYF.

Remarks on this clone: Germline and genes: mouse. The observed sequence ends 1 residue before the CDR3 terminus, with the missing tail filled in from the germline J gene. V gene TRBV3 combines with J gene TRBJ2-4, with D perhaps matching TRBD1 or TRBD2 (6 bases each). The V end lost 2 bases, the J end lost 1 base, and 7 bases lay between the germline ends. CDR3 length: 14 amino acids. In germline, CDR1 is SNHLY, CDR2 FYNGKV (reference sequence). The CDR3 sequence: CASSLRGGQNTLYF. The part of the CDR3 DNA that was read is TGTGCCAGCAGCTTAAGGGGGGGTCAAAACACCTTGTAC.

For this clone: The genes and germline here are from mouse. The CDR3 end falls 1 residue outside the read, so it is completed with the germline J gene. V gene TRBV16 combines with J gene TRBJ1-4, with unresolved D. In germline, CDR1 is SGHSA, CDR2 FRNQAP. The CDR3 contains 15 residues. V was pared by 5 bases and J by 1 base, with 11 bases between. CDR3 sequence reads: CASSLGPNSNERLFF. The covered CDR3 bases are TGTGCAAGCAGCCTCGGCCCCAATTCCAACGAAAGATTATTT.

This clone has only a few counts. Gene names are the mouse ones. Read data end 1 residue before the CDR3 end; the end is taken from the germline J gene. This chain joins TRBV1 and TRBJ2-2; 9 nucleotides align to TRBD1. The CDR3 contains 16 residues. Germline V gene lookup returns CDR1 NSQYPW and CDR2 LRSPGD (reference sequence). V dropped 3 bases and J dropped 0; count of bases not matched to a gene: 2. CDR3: CTCSADRGANTGQLYF. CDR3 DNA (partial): TGCACCTGCAGTGCTGACAGGGGGGCAAACACCGGGCAGCTCTAC.

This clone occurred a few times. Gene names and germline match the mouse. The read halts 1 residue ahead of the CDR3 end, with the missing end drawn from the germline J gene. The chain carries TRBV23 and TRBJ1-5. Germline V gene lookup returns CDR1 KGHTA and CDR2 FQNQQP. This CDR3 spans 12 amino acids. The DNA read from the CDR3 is TGCTCCAGCAGTCAAAACAACCAGGCTCCGCTT. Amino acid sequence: CSSSQNNQAPL. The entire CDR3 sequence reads CSSSQNNQAPLF.

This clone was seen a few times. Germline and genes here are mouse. Incomplete CDR3 DNA: TGTGCCAGCAGTTTCCCGGGAAATACGCTCTAT. The encoded protein is CASSFPGNTLY. The whole CDR3 protein reads CASSFPGNTLYF. The gene calls are TRBV14 and TRBJ1-3; D not certain. From the germline J gene comes the end of the CDR3, since the read stops 1 residue before it. Trimming removed 1 base at V and 4 bases at J, with 3 bases between. This CDR3 is 12 amino acids long. Germline CDR1 SGHDT, CDR2 FRDEAV.

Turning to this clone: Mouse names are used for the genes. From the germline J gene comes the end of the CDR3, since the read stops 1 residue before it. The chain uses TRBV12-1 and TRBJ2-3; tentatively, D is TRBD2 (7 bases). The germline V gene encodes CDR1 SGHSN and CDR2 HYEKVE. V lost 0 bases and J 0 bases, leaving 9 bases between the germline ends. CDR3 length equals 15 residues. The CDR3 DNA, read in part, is TGTGCCAGCTCTCTCAGGGGGGCTAGTGCAGAAACGCTGTAT. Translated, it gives CASSLRGASAETLY. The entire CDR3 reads CASSLRGASAETLYF.